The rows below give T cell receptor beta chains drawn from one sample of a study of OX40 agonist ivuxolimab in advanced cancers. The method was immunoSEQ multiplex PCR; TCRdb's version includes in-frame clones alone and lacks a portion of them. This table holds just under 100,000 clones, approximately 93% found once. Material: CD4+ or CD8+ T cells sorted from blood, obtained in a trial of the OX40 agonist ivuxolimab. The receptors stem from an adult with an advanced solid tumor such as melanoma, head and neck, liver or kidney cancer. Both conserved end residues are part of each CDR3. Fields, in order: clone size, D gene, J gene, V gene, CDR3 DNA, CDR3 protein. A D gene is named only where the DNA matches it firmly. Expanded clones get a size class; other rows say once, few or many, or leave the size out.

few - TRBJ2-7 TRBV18 TGTGCCAGCTCATCGAGCAGCTCCTACGAGCAGTACTTC CASSSSSSYEQYF
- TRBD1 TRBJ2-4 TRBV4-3 TGCGCCAGCAGCCAAGACCTCTCTACCGGGACAGGGGGCAGGCTAGCCAAAAACATTCAGTACTTC CASSQDLSTGTGGRLAKNIQYF
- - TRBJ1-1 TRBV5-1 TGCGCCAGCAGCTTACAGGGTGGGAGCACTGAAGCTTTCTTT CASSLQGGSTEAFF
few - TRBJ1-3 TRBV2 TGTGCCAGCAGCGCGGGACACTCTGGAAACACCATATATTTT CASSAGHSGNTIYF
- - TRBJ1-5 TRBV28 TGTGCCAGCAGTTTGGGCAATCAGCCCCAGCATTTT CASSLGNQPQHF
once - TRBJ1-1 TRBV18 TGTGCCAGCTCACCACCGGGGGGGAGGGAAGCTTTCTTT CASSPPGGREAFF
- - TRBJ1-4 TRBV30 TGTGCCTGGATGGGACGGGACGCTAATGAAAAACTGTTTTTT CAWMGRDANEKLFF
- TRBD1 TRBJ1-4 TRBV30 TGTGCCTGGAGTGGTGGACAGGAGATTAATGAAAAACTGTTTTTT CAWSGGQEINEKLFF
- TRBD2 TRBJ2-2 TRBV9 TGTGCCAGCAGCGGGATTCGACTAGCGGGAGGCACCGGGGAGCTGTTTTTT CASSGIRLAGGTGELFF
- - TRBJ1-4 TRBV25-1 TGTGCCAGCAGGCTTACCGGGGGCCATGAAAAACTGTTTTTT CASRLTGGHEKLFF
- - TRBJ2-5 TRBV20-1 TGCAGTGCCCTAGGGGAGACCCAGTACTTC CSALGETQYF
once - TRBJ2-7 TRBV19 TGTGCCAGTAGTAGGGACGGACGGTGGGAGCAGTACTTC CASSRDGRWEQYF